The source of this T cell receptor (beta chain) is a study of OX40 agonist ivuxolimab in advanced cancers. Regarding the research as a whole: Ivuxolimab was a fully human IgG2 agonistic monoclonal antibody targeting the costimulatory receptor OX40 (CD134). Among the roughly 52 dose-escalation patients, around 20 had hepatocellular carcinoma, around 15 melanoma, 9 renal cell carcinoma and 9 head and neck cancer. Intravenous ivuxolimab was administered to patients every 2 weeks at six dose levels: 0.01, 0.1, 0.3, 1.5, 3 and 10 mg/kg. In the dose-escalation cohort, roughly 80% of patients were male, and the mean age was around 60 years, with a range of roughly 20 to 79. The paper reports the monotherapy dose-escalation portion (N of about 50 patients) of the phase I ivuxolimab trial. Patients were allowed to have had prior anti-PD-1, anti-PD-L1 or anti-CTLA-4 therapy, and 40% to 45% of the dose-escalation patients had been treated with checkpoint inhibitors. The point of sequencing TCRbeta in the periphery was to test whether ivuxolimab changed TCR sequence diversity and drove clonal T-cell expansion. Partial responses occurred in three dose-escalation patients, of whom one had hepatocellular carcinoma and two had cutaneous melanoma. The paper's findings and limits, for the study overall: At doses from 0.1 to 3.0 mg/kg, clonal expansion was seen in both CD4+ and CD8+ blood T cells between baseline and week 6. Low levels of normalized T-cell clonal expansion were also seen in some patients who did not respond. Antigen specificity was not determined for the clonally expanded peripheral T cells. After ivuxolimab, expanded clones were on average more numerous among CD8+ T cells than among CD4+ T cells. In partial responders in the 0.1-3.0 mg/kg groups, normalized peripheral clonal expansion was found to be among the lowest, especially among CD8+ T cells.

CDR1 and CDR2 are read off the germline V gene as SNHLY and FYNNEI. CDR3 length: 17 amino acids, cysteine to phenylalanine. Of all the DNA, just the CDR3 is kept, 51 bases in frame from base 1. V is trimmed back by 6 bases and J by 4 bases, and the junction contains 6 bases that no gene match accounts for. Genomic DNA was isolated from the sorted cells so that the TCRbeta CDR3 region could be sequenced. TCRbeta CDR3 regions were sequenced using the immunoSEQ Assay. TCRdb mirrors the immuneACCESS table, restricted to in-frame sequences. Some clones are absent from its copies; in checked studies, under half trace to an unresolved V gene, and the reason for the others is unknown. A total of 65,000 to 80,000 clones appear in this sample, 80% to 85% of them only once. Of the sample, over 2% is held by the ten largest clones. Patients with autoimmune disease history or receiving systemic immunosuppression were excluded from the trial. Peripheral blood for TCR sequencing was drawn from every dose cohort at baseline, at cycle 4 day 1 and at cycle 7 day 1. Samples came from an open-label, multicenter, first-in-human phase I dose-escalation trial of ivuxolimab. Adults with locally advanced or metastatic head and neck squamous cell, hepatocellular, melanoma or renal cell carcinoma were enrolled in the trial. Before TCR sequencing, CD4+ T cells and CD8+ T cells were sorted from peripheral blood as separate populations.

A remark on this clone: Its antigen is not yet known. The record has no base qualities; no much larger clone is one base away.

Recombination connected TRBV2 to TRBJ2-1, with 16 central nucleotides matching TRBD2. The source is an adult with an advanced solid tumor such as melanoma, head and neck, liver or kidney cancer. Specimen: CD4+ or CD8+ T cells sorted from blood, collected in a trial of the OX40 agonist ivuxolimab. The DNA reads TGTGCCAGCAGGGGGACTAGCGGGAGGGCCTTTTACAATGAGCAGTTCTTC. Translated, it gives CASRGTSGRAFYNEQFF.